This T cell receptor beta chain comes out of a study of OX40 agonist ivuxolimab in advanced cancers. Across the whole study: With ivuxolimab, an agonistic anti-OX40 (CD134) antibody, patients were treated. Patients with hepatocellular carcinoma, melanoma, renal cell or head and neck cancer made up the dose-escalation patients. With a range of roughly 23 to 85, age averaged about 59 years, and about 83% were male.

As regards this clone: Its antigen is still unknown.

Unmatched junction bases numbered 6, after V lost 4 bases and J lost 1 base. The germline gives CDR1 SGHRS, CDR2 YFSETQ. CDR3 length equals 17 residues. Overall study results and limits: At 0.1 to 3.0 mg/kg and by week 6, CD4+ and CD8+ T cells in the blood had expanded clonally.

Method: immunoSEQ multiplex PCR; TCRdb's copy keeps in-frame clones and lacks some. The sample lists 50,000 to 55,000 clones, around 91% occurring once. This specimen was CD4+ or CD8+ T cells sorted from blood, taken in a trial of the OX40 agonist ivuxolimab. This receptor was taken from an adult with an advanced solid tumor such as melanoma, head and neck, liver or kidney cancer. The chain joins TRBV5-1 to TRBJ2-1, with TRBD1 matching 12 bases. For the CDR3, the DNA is TGCGCCAGCAGCCCCTGGGACAGGGGGCAATCCTACAATGAGCAGTTCTTC. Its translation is CASSPWDRGQSYNEQFF.